This TCR beta chain appears in the sequencing data of a study of shared clonotypes between healthy human individuals. General observations from the study: Around 5.3% of naive CD4 clonotypes were shared across a few donors. Richness estimates generally favored naive over memory subsets.

For this clone: Antigen unknown.

Germline CDR1 LGHNA, CDR2 YSLEER. The CDR3 is made up of 15 amino acids. The V gene lost 2 bases and the J gene lost 4 bases, with 12 bases spanning the gap. Produced via immunoSEQ multiplex PCR; TCRdb's table is partial and in-frame only. This table has around 1.5 million clones, 95% to 99% appearing once. What was sequenced was naive CD4+ T cells sorted from blood. Stated subset: CD45RA+ positively selected. The sequence was collected from a man aged 30 to 39 in good health. The chain employs TRBV4-3 and TRBJ1-3, with D perhaps matching TRBD1 (5 bases). The CDR3 DNA reads TGCGCCAGCAGCCAAACAAGGGGTGACGGAAACACCATATATTTT. Its translation is CASSQTRGDGNTIYF.